The 7 T cell receptor beta chains listed next were all sequenced from one sample in a study of graft-versus-host responses after intestinal transplantation. Antigens of these TCRs are unknown. Generated by immunoSEQ multiplex PCR, the TCRdb table keeps only in-frame clones and is missing some. The table lists 84,000 or so clones, over 75% of them singletons, with 7.5% to 8.5% in the top ten. Here the sequenced sample was unstimulated CD8+ T cells sorted from spleen or lymph node cells, taken before transplant. These receptors all stem from a human donor who was the organ donor for an intestinal transplant.

This clone was counted a few times. The gene calls are TRBV2 and TRBJ1-6; 8 bases align to TRBD1. Germline CDR1 reads SNHLY; CDR2 reads FYNNEI. Trimming cost V 3 bases and J 7 bases; bases outside gene matches: 8. The CDR3 contains 16 residues. DNA of the CDR3: TGTGCCAGCAGTGAGGGCCCAGGGGGCGCGAATTCACCCCTCCACTTT. It is translated as CASSEGPGGANSPLHF.

A single count supports this clone. The chain has TRBV10-3 and TRBJ2-7; 11 nucleotides match TRBD2. The trim removed 3 bases at V and 1 base at J, leaving 8 bases unmatched. Germline V gene lookup returns CDR1 ENHRY and CDR2 SYGVKD. This CDR3 region has 17 residues. CDR3 nucleotide sequence: TGTGCCATCAGTGACGGGCTAGCGGGGGGCCCATCCTACGAGCAGTACTTC. Protein: CAISDGLAGGPSYEQYF.

CDR3 residues: CASSLGRADTQYF. The DNA of the CDR3 is TGTGCCAGCAGCTTAGGTCGGGCAGATACGCAGTATTTT. The J gene is TRBJ2-3, the V gene TRBV7-6, with D unresolved. The germline CDR1 and CDR2 sequences are SGHVS and FNYEAQ. This CDR3 region has 13 residues. Trimming removed 1 base at V and 4 bases at J, with 6 bases between.

On this clone itself: An end of the junction does not agree with germline; a read error may underlie this. The chain recombines TRBV4-1 with TRBJ1-5; D is unclear. Germline loops: CDR1 MGHRA, CDR2 YSYEKL. The CDR3 has 14 amino acids. The CDR3 loop is CASSQRVFNQPQHF. Written as DNA, the CDR3 is TGTGCCAGCAGCCAGAGGGTATTCAATCAGCCCCAGCATTTT.

The chain employs TRBV4-2 and TRBJ2-1; 7 bases are a match to TRBD2. Germline CDR1 reads LGHNA; CDR2 reads YNFKEQ. The length of the CDR3 is 13 residues. The V segment lost 7 bases and the J segment 11 bases; nucleotides outside the gene matches: 11. For the CDR3, the DNA is TGTGCCAGCAACCGTTGGGGGGGTAATAAGCAGTTCTTC. This sequence encodes CASNRWGGNKQFF.

J is TRBJ2-7 and V is TRBV7-9, with D possibly matching TRBD2 (5 bases). Between the trimmed V and J ends, which lost 7 bases and 0 bases, there was a span of 13 bases. CDR1 is SEHNR, CDR2 FQNEAQ, per germline (reference sequence). CDR3 length: 14 amino acids. The CDR3 is CASTRTPNSYEQYF. The CDR3 region has the DNA TGTGCCAGCACCCGGACTCCCAACTCCTACGAGCAGTACTTC. The full variable domain, its missing parts supplied by reference TRBV7-9 and TRBJ2-7, is DTGVSQNPRHKITKRGQNVTFRCDPISEHNRLYWYRQTLGQGPEFLTYFQNEAQLEKSRLLSDRFSAERPKGSFSTLEIQRTEQGDSAMYLCASTRTPNSYEQYFGPGTRLTVT.

This chain joins TRBV7-9 and TRBJ2-5; D ambiguous. V was clipped by 5 bases and J by 2 bases, with 21 bases between them. The CDR3 is made up of 17 amino acids. Germline V gene data show CDR1 as SEHNR and CDR2 as FQNEAQ (reference sequence). The DNA of the CDR3 is TGTGCCAGCAGCCCAACAACCCCGTCCCCCGAGCAAGAGACCCAGTACTTC. This encodes CASSPTTPSPEQETQYF.